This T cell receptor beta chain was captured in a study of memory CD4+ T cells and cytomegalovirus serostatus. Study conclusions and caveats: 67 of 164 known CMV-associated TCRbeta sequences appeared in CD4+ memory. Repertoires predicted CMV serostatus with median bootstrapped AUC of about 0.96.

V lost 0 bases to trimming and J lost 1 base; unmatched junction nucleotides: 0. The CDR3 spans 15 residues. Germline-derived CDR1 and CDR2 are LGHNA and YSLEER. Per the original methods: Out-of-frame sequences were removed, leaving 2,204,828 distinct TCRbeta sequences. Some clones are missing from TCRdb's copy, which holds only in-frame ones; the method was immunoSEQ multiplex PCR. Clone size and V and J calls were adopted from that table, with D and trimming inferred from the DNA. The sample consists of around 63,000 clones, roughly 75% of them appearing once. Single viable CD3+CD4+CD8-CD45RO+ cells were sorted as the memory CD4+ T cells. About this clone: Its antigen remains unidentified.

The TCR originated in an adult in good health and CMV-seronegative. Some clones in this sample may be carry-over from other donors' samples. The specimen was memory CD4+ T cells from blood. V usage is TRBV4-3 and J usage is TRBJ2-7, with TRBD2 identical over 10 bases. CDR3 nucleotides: TGCGCCAGCAGCCAAGAACTAGCGGGGTCCTACGAGCAGTACTTC. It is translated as CASSQELAGSYEQYF.